Listed below are T cell receptor beta chains from one sample, sequenced in a study of blood T cell repertoires in COVID-19. Sequenced by immunoSEQ multiplex PCR; TCRdb stores in-frame clones only, minus some. The sample includes some 300,000 clones, more than 75% of them seen just once. The specimen sequenced was PBMCs or T cells enriched from blood (not recorded which). These receptors all come from a young man who had recovered from COVID-19. Each CDR3 is given with its conserved first and last residue. The D gene is left open where the match is weak. Clone sizes are given selectively: once, few, many, or a class where the clone is expanded.

size: .; J: TRBJ2-4; D: TRBD1; V: TRBV4-1; DNA: TGCGCCAGCAGCCGAGGACAGGACGGAGCCAAAAACATTCAGTACTTC; CDR3: CASSRGQDGAKNIQYF
size: .; J: TRBJ1-5; D: .; V: TRBV6-5; DNA: TGTGCCAGCACTATTTCCAATCAGCCCCAGCATTTT; CDR3: CASTISNQPQHF
size: .; J: TRBJ2-5; D: .; V: TRBV5-4; DNA: TGTGCCAGCAGCAGGGAGTACCAAGAGACCCAGTACTTC; CDR3: CASSREYQETQYF
size: .; J: TRBJ1-2; D: .; V: TRBV24-1; DNA: TGTGCCACCAGTGAAGCGGGATATGGCTACACCTTC; CDR3: CATSEAGYGYTF
size: .; J: TRBJ1-5; D: .; V: TRBV5-5; DNA: TGTGCCAGCAGCCCCAGTCCCAATCAGCCCCAGCATTTT; CDR3: CASSPSPNQPQHF
size: .; J: TRBJ1-3; D: TRBD1; V: TRBV29-1; DNA: TGCAGCGCCGAGACAGGGGACGGAAACACCATATATTTT; CDR3: CSAETGDGNTIYF
size: once; J: TRBJ1-2; D: .; V: TRBV6-5; DNA: TGTGCCAGCAGCCCCGCCAGGGGACGTGGCTACACCTTC; CDR3: CASSPARGRGYTF
size: .; J: TRBJ2-5; D: .; V: TRBV23-1; DNA: TGCGCCAGCAGACAGGAGGGGAGCAAGACCCAGTACTTC; CDR3: CASRQEGSKTQYF
size: .; J: TRBJ1-5; D: .; V: TRBV7-9; DNA: TGTGCCAGCAGCGGAGGAGGTACGGGTCAGCCCCAGCATTTT; CDR3: CASSGGGTGQPQHF
size: .; J: TRBJ2-5; D: .; V: TRBV29-1; DNA: TGCAGCGTTAAACCCGGTCCCGGGGAGACCCAGTACTTC; CDR3: CSVKPGPGETQYF
size: .; J: TRBJ1-5; D: .; V: TRBV5-4; DNA: TGTGCCAGCAGCTTGCCGTCCCAGGGAAATCAGCCCCAGCATTTT; CDR3: CASSLPSQGNQPQHF
size: .; J: TRBJ1-2; D: TRBD1; V: TRBV5-6; DNA: TGTGCCAGCAGCCCGGGACAGGGGGCCTATGGCTACACCTTC; CDR3: CASSPGQGAYGYTF
size: .; J: TRBJ1-2; D: .; V: TRBV6-5; DNA: TGTGCCATCAAACAGAGGGACAATAACTATGGCTACACCTTC; CDR3: CAIKQRDNNYGYTF
size: .; J: TRBJ2-5; D: .; V: TRBV28; DNA: TGTGCCAGCAGTGCTGGGGGGTCGGAGACCCAGTACTTC; CDR3: CASSAGGSETQYF
size: .; J: TRBJ1-2; D: .; V: TRBV27; DNA: TGTGCCAGCAGTTTACTACGAGGTTATAGCTACACCTTC; CDR3: CASSLLRGYSYTF
size: .; J: TRBJ2-2; D: TRBD1; V: TRBV7-6; DNA: TGTGCCAGCAGCCGCCGGACAGGGCCGACCGGGGAGCTGTTTTTT; CDR3: CASSRRTGPTGELFF
size: once; J: TRBJ2-2; D: .; V: TRBV10-1; DNA: TGCGCCAGCGCGGGCACCGGGGAGCTGTTTTTT; CDR3: CASAGTGELFF
size: .; J: TRBJ2-7; D: .; V: TRBV4-1; DNA: TGCGCCAGCAGCCAAGAAACGGTATACGAGCAGTACTTC; CDR3: CASSQETVYEQYF
size: .; J: TRBJ2-1; D: .; V: TRBV10-1; DNA: TGCGCCAGCAGTGAGCCCCTAGGGGTGGAGTTCTTC; CDR3: CASSEPLGVEFF
size: .; J: TRBJ1-4; D: .; V: TRBV5-1; DNA: TGCGCCAGCAGCCGAGGGTCGGCTAATGAAAAACTGTTTTTT; CDR3: CASSRGSANEKLFF
size: .; J: TRBJ1-6; D: TRBD1; V: TRBV19; DNA: TGTGCCAGCGACATGACAGGGCGAAATTCACCCCTCCACTTT; CDR3: CASDMTGRNSPLHF
size: .; J: TRBJ2-4; D: .; V: TRBV3-1/TRBV3-2; DNA: TGTGCCAGCAGCCAAGGAACGGGGGTGTCGGAAAACATTCAGTACTTC; CDR3: CASSQGTGVSENIQYF
size: .; J: TRBJ1-6; D: TRBD1; V: TRBV30; DNA: TGTGCCTGGAGTGTGGTGGGACAGCTAGCATCCTTCTCCCATTCACCCCTCCACTTT; CDR3: CAWSVVGQLASFSHSPLHF
size: .; J: TRBJ2-7; D: TRBD1; V: TRBV25-1; DNA: TGTGCCAGCAACCCTCCCGGGACAGGGCCCTACGAGCAGTACTTC; CDR3: CASNPPGTGPYEQYF
size: .; J: TRBJ2-7; D: .; V: TRBV10-2; DNA: TGCGCCAGCAGCGGCCTAGGGGGCTACGAGCAGTACTTC; CDR3: CASSGLGGYEQYF
size: few; J: TRBJ2-2; D: TRBD1; V: TRBV18; DNA: TGTGCCAGCTCACCACCCGGGACAGAGAACACCGGGGAGCTGTTTTTT; CDR3: CASSPPGTENTGELFF
size: .; J: TRBJ2-1; D: .; V: TRBV10-3; DNA: TGTGCCATCAGTGACCAGATGGACTGGTACAATGAGCAGTTCTTC; CDR3: CAISDQMDWYNEQFF
size: .; J: TRBJ2-7; D: TRBD2; V: TRBV5-1; DNA: TGCGCCAGCAGCTTGGGGGACGGGACTAGCCGGAGTTGGGGTTACGAGCAGTACTTC; CDR3: CASSLGDGTSRSWGYEQYF
size: .; J: TRBJ2-7; D: TRBD1; V: TRBV5-8; DNA: TGTGCCAGCAGCCCTACCTCCCAGACAGGGCGCTACGAGCAGTACTTC; CDR3: CASSPTSQTGRYEQYF
size: .; J: TRBJ2-3; D: TRBD2; V: TRBV7-8; DNA: TGTGCCAGCAGCTTACACCCTAGCGGGGGAGATACGCAGTATTTT; CDR3: CASSLHPSGGDTQYF
size: .; J: TRBJ1-1; D: .; V: TRBV6-5; DNA: TGTGCCAGCAGTTACTCACAGGGTGAAGCTTTCTTT; CDR3: CASSYSQGEAFF
size: .; J: TRBJ2-1; D: .; V: TRBV6-1; DNA: TGTGCCAGCAGTGAACTCTTAGTGCCCTACAATGAGCAGTTCTTC; CDR3: CASSELLVPYNEQFF
size: .; J: TRBJ1-4; D: .; V: TRBV5-1; DNA: TGCGCCAGCAGCCTATATCTAGGGGGAAAAGAAAAACTGTTTTTT; CDR3: CASSLYLGGKEKLFF
size: .; J: TRBJ2-2; D: .; V: TRBV5-1; DNA: TGCGCCAGCAGCTTCCGTCCAACACGGAACACCGGGGAGCTGTTTTTT; CDR3: CASSFRPTRNTGELFF
size: .; J: TRBJ2-2; D: .; V: TRBV21-1; DNA: TGTGCCAGCAGCACTACTGGACAGGCGAACACCGGGGAGCTGTTTTTT; CDR3: CASSTTGQANTGELFF
size: few; J: TRBJ2-2; D: TRBD1; V: TRBV9; DNA: TGTGCCAGCACCGTGGTTCCAGGGGGCGGCGGGGAGCTGTTTTTT; CDR3: CASTVVPGGGGELFF
size: .; J: TRBJ2-7; D: TRBD2; V: TRBV5-4; DNA: TGTGCCAGCAGCCCAGCGGGAGCCTACGAGCAGTACTTC; CDR3: CASSPAGAYEQYF
size: .; J: TRBJ2-5; D: .; V: TRBV5-4; DNA: TGTGCCAGCAGCTTACTTCGATCAGAGACCCAGTACTTC; CDR3: CASSLLRSETQYF
size: .; J: TRBJ2-3; D: TRBD2; V: TRBV4-2; DNA: TGTGCCAGCAGCCAAGAGAGGGCTAGCGGGAGTTCCCGCACAGATACGCAGTATTTT; CDR3: CASSQERASGSSRTDTQYF
size: once; J: TRBJ1-5; D: TRBD1; V: TRBV2; DNA: TGTGCCAGCAGGCTGGACAGGGGAGGGCAGCCCCAGCATTTT; CDR3: CASRLDRGGQPQHF
size: once; J: TRBJ2-1; D: TRBD2; V: TRBV11-3; DNA: TGTGCCAGCAGCCCCAGGACTAGCGGGGGAGTTTACAACTCCTACAATGAGCAGTTCTTC; CDR3: CASSPRTSGGVYNSYNEQFF
size: .; J: TRBJ1-5; D: .; V: TRBV19; DNA: TGTGCCAGTAGTATAGGGAGCTCCAATCAGCCCCAGCATTTT; CDR3: CASSIGSSNQPQHF
size: few; J: TRBJ2-3; D: TRBD2; V: TRBV11-2; DNA: TGTGCCAGCAGCTGGATAGCGGGGTCCCCCACAGATACGCAGTATTTT; CDR3: CASSWIAGSPTDTQYF
size: .; J: TRBJ1-4; D: .; V: TRBV28; DNA: TGTGCCAGCAGTTCCGAACAGGGTATCGGAAAACTGTTTTTT; CDR3: CASSSEQGIGKLFF
size: .; J: TRBJ1-5; D: TRBD1; V: TRBV14; DNA: TGTGCCAGCAGCCCCAAAGAGGGACAGGGGGCGGTCGGGCATTTT; CDR3: CASSPKEGQGAVGHF